This T cell receptor beta chain is drawn from a study of blood T cell repertoires in COVID-19 (TCRdb year 2020). Notes on the research overall: Samples from collaborators originated in the United States, Italy and Spain and spanned both the acute and convalescent phases of COVID-19. Where available, HLA class I and class II types were obtained from metadata supplied by the sample provider rather than from assay-based typing. The repertoires were released in a freely available public database meant as a resource for research on the immune response to SARS-CoV-2. Samples came from the ongoing ImmuneRACE study (first 160 participants) plus 1,254 subjects from 6 global collaborators. The prospective study material was composed of cDNA or gDNA derived from T cells, B-cell-depleted T cells, or PBMCs. Sample metadata almost always included a de-identified subject ID, COVID-19 status, age in years and sex. Deeply sampled blood TCRbeta repertoires from subjects exposed to, actively infected with, or recovered from COVID-19 were included in the dataset. What the work shows at the level of the full study, not this receptor alone: The amount of clinical and demographic metadata varied by source and participant and was provided uncurated.

TCRbeta CDR3 regions were amplified from genomic DNA by means of the immunoSEQ Assay, a bias-controlled multiplex PCR. Per the authors' processing: The number of nucleated cells in each sample was estimated from the amplification of reference gene primers within the assay. To quantify the absolute abundance of each unique TCRbeta CDR3 rearrangement, sequence reads were collapsed and filtered. For each sample, productive Simpson clonality was calculated as the square root of Simpson's diversity index over productive rearrangements. Imported from immuneACCESS, the table was reduced by TCRdb to in-frame sequences with V and J called. These copies leave out some clones; in studies compared against another copy, an unresolved V gene accounts for under half, and the cause of the remainder is not known. That table is the source of V, J and clone size, and D and trimming were worked out from the DNA. This sample holds about 210,000 clones; about four fifths were observed only once. The ten largest account for 5.5% to 8.5% of the sample.

For CDR1 and CDR2, the germline V gene lists MNHEY and SVGAGI. V was cut back by 0 bases and J by 5 bases, leaving a gap of 7 bases between them. The CDR3 starts with the cysteine, ends with the phenylalanine, and has 13 residues. This entry keeps only the CDR3 DNA: 39 bases, framed from base 1. In the case of this clone: Its target antigen remains unknown. Base-call qualities are not available, and no considerably larger clone is one nucleotide away.

Collaborating institutions collected whole blood in K2EDTA tubes following their own protocols. For TCRbeta analysis, collaborator samples were shipped as frozen whole blood, as isolated PBMCs, or as DNA extracted from either sample type. The receptor's source is a man aged 60 to 69 with acute or convalescent COVID-19. The chain uses TRBV6-5 and TRBJ1-2; no D gene call is confident. The sample comprised peripheral blood. This receptor has the CDR3 CASSYSEGYGYTF. The DNA sequence follows: TGTGCCAGCAGTTACTCAGAGGGTTATGGCTACACCTTC.